The T cell receptor (beta chain) under discussion was sequenced for a study of response to subunit inactivated influenza vaccine listed by TCRdb under 2018. Background on the whole study: Deep quantitative profiling of the T cell receptor repertoire was used in the study to follow responses to a trivalent subunit inactivated influenza vaccine. Results and caveats for the whole study, not just this receptor: According to the authors, only a limited number of new T cells may be recruited by each seasonal influenza vaccination.

The CDR3 covers 11 residues, taking in both the cysteine and the phenylalanine. The entry retains the CDR3 DNA only, 33 bases that are in frame from base 1. Relative to germline, V is 3 bases shorter and J is 6 bases shorter, with 6 bases between their ends. CDR1 and CDR2 (DFQATT, SNEGSKA) derive from the germline V gene (reference sequence). To prepare the library, RT-PCR was applied. Sequencer: Illumina HiSeq 2500. TCRdb passed the public sequencing reads through fastp at Q25 and MiXCR, retaining productive beta sequences. CDR3 protein sequences are deduplicated, and each keeps its most common genes and DNA. Within this sample are hundreds of thousands of distinct CDR3 sequences, with approximately 15% of them counted one time only. Clones ranked in the top ten supply over 2.5% of the sample. Only a few counts were recorded for this clonotype. Its specific antigen is unknown. Base-call qualities are not available, and no considerably larger clone is one nucleotide away.

The V and J segments used are TRBV20-1 and TRBJ2-1, with the D gene uncertain. This receptor was taken from a man aged 45 to 70 who received an inactivated influenza vaccine. Donor details come from another sample of the same person, matched by shared clones. This material consisted of CD4+ T cells sorted from PBMCs, taken less than 30 months after vaccination. The nucleotide sequence reads TGCAGTGCTAGGATGGGCAATGAGCAGTTCTTC. It is translated as CSARMGNEQFF.